Below, 21 T cell receptor beta chains from the same sample are listed, as sequenced in a study of shared clonotypes between healthy human individuals. TCRdb's table, derived via immunoSEQ multiplex PCR, lists solely in-frame clones and lacks some. The sample has hundreds of thousands of clones, about 95% seen once. CD45RO-negative, CCR7-positively selected cells formed the naive CD8 fraction, excluding terminally differentiated effector memory CD45RA+ cells. The sample was naive CD8+ T cells sorted from blood. Receptors originate from a woman aged 25 to 39 in good health.

With respect to this clone: The sample contains more than one DNA sequence encoding this CDR3. The CDR3 DNA sequence: TGTGCCAGCAGCCTTCGGGGGTACGAGCAGTACTTC. Its translation: CASSLRGYEQYF. This chain links TRBV28 with TRBJ2-7; possible D gene TRBD2, 6 bases. The V gene lost 6 bases and the J gene lost 4 bases, with 10 bases spanning the gap. Germline V gene sequence: CDR1 MDHEN, CDR2 SYDVKM. The CDR3 is 12 amino acids.

This chain links TRBV11-2 with TRBJ1-4; 7 bases are shared with TRBD1. This CDR3 has 16 residues. In germline, CDR1 is SGHAT, CDR2 FQNNGV. V trimming: 5 bases; J trimming: 1 base; junction bases outside the gene matches: 7. The CDR3 nucleotides are TGTGCCAGCAGCCTAAGTTACAGGGGAACTAATGAAAAACTGTTTTTT. The encoded protein is CASSLSYRGTNEKLFF.

V and J are TRBV6-5 and TRBJ1-2, with D maybe TRBD1 (6 bases). CDR3 length: 15 residues. From germline, CDR1 is MNHEY and CDR2 SVGAGI. V dropped 1 base and J dropped 5 bases, with 14 bases sitting between them. CDR3 sequence reads: CASSYYPRGSYGYTF. CDR3 DNA: TGTGCCAGCAGTTACTATCCCAGGGGTTCATATGGCTACACCTTC.

The rearrangement joins TRBV13 to TRBJ1-1; the D gene is possibly TRBD1 (6 bases). Germline V gene sequence: CDR1 PRHDT, CDR2 FYEKMQ (reference sequence). Trimming cost V 2 bases and J 5 bases, with 21 bases left between them. The CDR3 extends over 17 amino acids. As DNA, the CDR3 is TGTGCCAGCAGCTTAATGCCTGAATGGGGGCGGAGGACTGAAGCTTTCTTT. It codes for CASSLMPEWGRRTEAFF.

The gene calls are TRBV6-4 and TRBJ1-1; 7 nucleotides line up with TRBD1. This CDR3 is built from 14 residues. Losses at the gene ends were 0 bases for V and 4 bases for J; bases not matched to a gene: 2. Germline-derived CDR1 and CDR2 are MRHNA and SNTAGT. The CDR3 bases are TGTGCCAGCAGTGACTCCCCAGGGGGCACTGAAGCTTTCTTT. Protein: CASSDSPGGTEAFF.

This sequence joins TRBV4-2 and TRBJ2-1, with 7 bases matching TRBD2. With 0 bases clipped from V and 7 bases from J, the junction kept 12 bases outside the gene matches. This CDR3 contains 17 residues. The germline gives CDR1 LGHNA, CDR2 YNFKEQ. CDR3 coding DNA: TGTGCCAGCAGCCAAGATGGGCGGGGAGCGGGAATGAATGAGCAGTTCTTC. This translates into CASSQDGRGAGMNEQFF.

The CDR3 loop is CASSVGQGIVEEQFF. In nucleotides, the CDR3 is TGTGCCAGCAGCGTAGGACAGGGGATCGTTGAAGAGCAGTTCTTC. The V gene is TRBV9, the J gene TRBJ2-1; 8 positions match TRBD1. The CDR3 is 15 residues long. J gave up 10 bases and V 0 bases, and 9 bases lay outside the gene matches. The germline gives CDR1 SGDLS, CDR2 YYNGEE.

This chain connects TRBV6-6 to TRBJ2-7; D gene unclear. V shed 9 bases and J shed 3 bases, with 24 bases lying between them. Germline values: CDR1 MNHNY, CDR2 SVGAGI (reference sequence). The CDR3 is 16 residues long. CDR3: CASPPWSSEKFYEQYF. The CDR3, as DNA: TGTGCCAGTCCCCCGTGGTCCTCCGAGAAGTTCTACGAGCAGTACTTC.

The rearrangement uses TRBV27 and TRBJ2-2, with TRBD2 matching 10 bases. V shed 4 bases, J shed 7 bases, and the junction held 15 bases outside the gene matches. Germline V gene sequence: CDR1 MNHEY, CDR2 SMNVEV (reference sequence). The CDR3 is 18 residues long. CDR3 nucleotides: TGTGCCAGCAGTTCCCCCGATCGGGCTAGCGGGAGAGGCGGGGAGCTGTTTTTT. Encoded protein: CASSSPDRASGRGGELFF.

In DNA, the CDR3 is TGTGCCAGCAGTTTCCCACCCCTATCGAGCAATCAGCCCCAGCATTTT. Residues: CASSFPPLSSNQPQHF. The chain recombines TRBV6-6 with TRBJ1-5; D gene uncertain. CDR3 length: 16 amino acids. The V and J ends lost 4 bases and 1 base respectively, with 14 bases between them. Germline V lookup: CDR1 MNHNY, CDR2 SVGAGI (reference sequence).

The chain employs TRBV4-1 and TRBJ1-3; D is ambiguous. The CDR3 contains 17 residues. Germline-derived CDR1 and CDR2 are MGHRA and YSYEKL. Trimming shortened V by 1 base and J by 0 bases, and 13 bases separated the two germline ends. The CDR3 protein is CASSQVVQPSSGNTIYF. The DNA of the CDR3 is TGCGCCAGCAGCCAAGTTGTTCAACCGTCCTCTGGAAACACCATATATTTT.

This sequence joins TRBV11-2 and TRBJ2-7; no reliable D call. Germline assignment: CDR1 SGHAT and CDR2 FQNNGV. This CDR3 has 13 amino acids. V dropped 4 bases and J dropped 0 bases, with 7 bases sitting between them. This CDR3 reads CASSWSSSYEQYF. The CDR3 nucleotides read TGTGCCAGCAGCTGGTCGAGCTCCTACGAGCAGTACTTC.

The genes are TRBV7-9 and TRBJ2-7; D possibly corresponds to TRBD2 (5 bases). This CDR3 spans 12 amino acids. CDR1 is SEHNR and CDR2 is FQNEAQ in the germline V gene (reference sequence). The V gene lost 11 bases and the J gene lost 5 bases, with 16 bases spanning the gap. The CDR3 spells CAEHGDGNEQYF. CDR3 DNA: TGTGCCGAACACGGGGATGGGAACGAGCAGTACTTC.

The CDR3 bases are TGTGCCAGCAGCTTGCACAACCAAGAGACCCAGTACTTC. Protein product: CASSLHNQETQYF. The chain uses TRBV7-2 and TRBJ2-5, with D hard to call. The CDR3 loop spans 13 amino acids. The germline CDR1 and CDR2 sequences are SGHTA and FQGNSA. V was trimmed by 3 bases and J by 0 bases, leaving 5 bases between them.

The CDR3 DNA sequence: TGTGCCAGTAGTTCACCGGGACAGGGGATAGGCGAGCAGTACTTC. It is translated as CASSSPGQGIGEQYF. This chain links TRBV19 with TRBJ2-7; 10 bases are a match to TRBD1. The germline V gene encodes CDR1 LNHDA and CDR2 SQIVND (reference sequence). The V segment lost 5 bases and the J segment 6 bases; nucleotides outside the gene matches: 10. The CDR3 is 15 residues long.

The chain employs TRBV4-2 and TRBJ1-1; no definite D call. The V gene lost 1 base and the J gene lost 8 bases, with 17 bases spanning the gap. This CDR3 contains 15 residues. Germline V lookup: CDR1 LGHNA, CDR2 YNFKEQ. This CDR3 is CASSQAFSVRVEAFF. The CDR3 DNA sequence: TGTGCCAGCAGCCAAGCTTTTTCGGTAAGGGTAGAAGCTTTCTTT.

Here the CDR3 DNA reads TGCGCCAGCAGCCAAGCTAGCCCAGGACTGGGCACCGGGGAGCTGTTTTTT. Translating gives CASSQASPGLGTGELFF. The V and J genes are TRBV4-1 and TRBJ2-2; D is possibly TRBD2 (5 bases). Germline CDR1 MGHRA, CDR2 YSYEKL. V shed 1 base and J shed 4 bases, with 16 bases lying between them. This CDR3 contains 17 residues.

This clone was seen more than once but under ten times. CDR3 DNA sequence: TGTGCCACCTCGACAGACAACTATGGCTACACCTTC. Amino acid sequence: CATSTDNYGYTF. The chain is built from TRBV10-3 and TRBJ1-2, with D possibly TRBD1 on 5 matching bases. This CDR3 is 12 amino acids long. V lost 10 bases and J 2 bases, leaving 11 bases between the germline ends. Germline-derived CDR1 and CDR2 are ENHRY and SYGVKD.

This chain uses TRBV19 with TRBJ2-1; the D gene could be TRBD1 or TRBD2 (6 bases each). V was clipped by 0 bases and J by 8 bases, with 14 bases between them. The CDR3 has 15 amino acids. Per germline, CDR1 LNHDA and CDR2 SQIVND (reference sequence). The CDR3 region has the DNA TGTGCCAGTAGTATAGATCGTAGGGGGGTTTATGAGCAGTTCTTC. Protein product: CASSIDRRGVYEQFF. Looking up the rest from reference TRBV19 and TRBJ2-1 gives the full variable domain: DGGITQSPKYLFRKEGQNVTLSCEQNLNHDAMYWYRQDPGQGLRLIYYSQIVNDFQKGDIAEGYSVSREKKESFPLTVTSAQKNPTAFYLCASSIDRRGVYEQFFGPGTRLTVL.

The rearrangement links TRBV5-5 to TRBJ2-7, with a possible D match to TRBD2 (5 bases). The CDR3 loop spans 13 amino acids. CDR1 is SGHKS, CDR2 YYEKEE, per germline (reference sequence). V lost 0 bases, J lost 1 base, and 5 bases lay in between. The CDR3 region is CASSLAGSYEQYF. Written as DNA, the CDR3 is TGTGCCAGCAGCTTGGCGGGGTCCTACGAGCAGTACTTC.

V gene TRBV28 combines with J gene TRBJ2-4; no firm D call. The CDR3 contains 14 residues. In germline, CDR1 is MDHEN, CDR2 SYDVKM. Deletions cut 2 bases from V and 6 bases from J, with 11 bases between. The CDR3 loop reads CASSLEAGRNIQYF. Written as DNA, the CDR3 is TGTGCCAGCAGTTTAGAGGCAGGAAGAAACATTCAGTACTTC. The variable domain in full, with the rest retrieved from reference TRBV28 and TRBJ2-4, is DVKVTQSSRYLVKRTGEKVFLECVQDMDHENMFWYRQDPGLGLRLIYFSYDVKMKEKGDIPEGYSVSREKKERFSLILESASTNQTSMYLCASSLEAGRNIQYFGAGTRLSVL.